Here is one T cell receptor beta chain with its context. The antigen remains undetermined. The junction had 4 bases not matched to a gene; V was cut back by 4 bases and J by 4 bases. This CDR3 has 16 amino acids. Germline loops: CDR1 MGHRA, CDR2 YSYEKL. The PCR used 60 Vbeta and 13 Jbeta primers. TCRdb keeps only in-frame clones here, not all; method: immunoSEQ multiplex PCR. The table shows a few hundred thousand clones, with around 90% occurring only once. The sample belongs to a study of cytomegalovirus exposure and HLA in healthy donors. Study background: There were 100 million to 130 million unique TCR beta sequences, drawn from around 180 million T cells, in an earlier analysis. There were 75 million to 95 million unique TCRs (from HLA-typed donors) in an early data release.

Findings and caveats of the study: A later analysis showed that HLA-associated TCR beta chains had undergone more clonal expansion than equally common others.

Sequences were obtained from PBMCs. V gene TRBV4-1 combines with J gene TRBJ2-5; 15 bases fit TRBD2. This sequence originates from a woman aged 18-30 years in good health and CMV-seronegative. The CDR3: CASSPWTSGGGETQYF. The CDR3 DNA sequence: TGCGCCAGCAGCCCGTGGACTAGCGGGGGGGGAGAGACCCAGTACTTC.